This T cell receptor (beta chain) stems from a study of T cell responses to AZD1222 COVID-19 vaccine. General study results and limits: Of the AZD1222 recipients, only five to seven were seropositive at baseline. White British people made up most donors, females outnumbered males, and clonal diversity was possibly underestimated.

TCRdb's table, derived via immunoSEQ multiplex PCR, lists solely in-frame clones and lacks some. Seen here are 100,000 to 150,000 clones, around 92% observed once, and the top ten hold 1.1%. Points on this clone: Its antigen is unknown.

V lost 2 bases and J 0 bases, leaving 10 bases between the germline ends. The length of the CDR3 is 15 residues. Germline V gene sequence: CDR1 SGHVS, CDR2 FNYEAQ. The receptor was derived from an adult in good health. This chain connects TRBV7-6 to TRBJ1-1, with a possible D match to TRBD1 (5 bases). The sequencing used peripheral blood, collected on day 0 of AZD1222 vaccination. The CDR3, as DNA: TGTGCCAGCAGCTTATACGCAGGGATGAACACTGAAGCTTTCTTT. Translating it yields CASSLYAGMNTEAFF.